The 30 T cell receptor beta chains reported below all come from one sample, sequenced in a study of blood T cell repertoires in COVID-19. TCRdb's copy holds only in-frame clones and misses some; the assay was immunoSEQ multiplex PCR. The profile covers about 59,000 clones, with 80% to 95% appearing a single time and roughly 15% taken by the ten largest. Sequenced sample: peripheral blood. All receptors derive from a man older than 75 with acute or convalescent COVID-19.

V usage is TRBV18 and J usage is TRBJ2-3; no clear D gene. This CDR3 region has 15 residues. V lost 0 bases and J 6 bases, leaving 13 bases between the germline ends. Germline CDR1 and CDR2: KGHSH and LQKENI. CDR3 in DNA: TGTGCCAGCTCACCACCCCCTCCGGGTATCGATACGCAGTATTTT. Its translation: CASSPPPPGIDTQYF.

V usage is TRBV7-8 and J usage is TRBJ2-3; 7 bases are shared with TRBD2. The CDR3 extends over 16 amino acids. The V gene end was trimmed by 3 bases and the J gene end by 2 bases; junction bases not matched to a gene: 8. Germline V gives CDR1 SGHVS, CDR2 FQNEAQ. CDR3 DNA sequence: TGTGCCAGCAGCTTGTATAGCGGGCGAAACACAGATACGCAGTATTTT. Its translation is CASSLYSGRNTDTQYF.

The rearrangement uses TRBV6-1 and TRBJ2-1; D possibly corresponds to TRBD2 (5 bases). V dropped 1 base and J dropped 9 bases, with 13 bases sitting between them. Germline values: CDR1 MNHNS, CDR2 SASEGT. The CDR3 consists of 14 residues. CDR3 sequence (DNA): TGTGCCAGCAGTGAAGGCGGGTTAGCGAGTGAGCAGTTCTTC. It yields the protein CASSEGGLASEQFF.

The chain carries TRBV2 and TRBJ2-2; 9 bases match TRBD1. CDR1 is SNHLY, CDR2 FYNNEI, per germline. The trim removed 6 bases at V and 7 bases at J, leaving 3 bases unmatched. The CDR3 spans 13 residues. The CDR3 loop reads CASRTTGGGELFF. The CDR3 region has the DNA TGTGCCAGCAGAACGACAGGGGGCGGGGAGCTGTTTTTT.

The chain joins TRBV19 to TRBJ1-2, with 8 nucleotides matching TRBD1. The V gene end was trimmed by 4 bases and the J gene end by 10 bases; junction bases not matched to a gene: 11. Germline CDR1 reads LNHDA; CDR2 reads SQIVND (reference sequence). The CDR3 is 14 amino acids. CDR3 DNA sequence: TGTGCCAGTAGTACCCCAGGGGGCGCGGTGTCCTACACCTTC. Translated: CASSTPGGAVSYTF.

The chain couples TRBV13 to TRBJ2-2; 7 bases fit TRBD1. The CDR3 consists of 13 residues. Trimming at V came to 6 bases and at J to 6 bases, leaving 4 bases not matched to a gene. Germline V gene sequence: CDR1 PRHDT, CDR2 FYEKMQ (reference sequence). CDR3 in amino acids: CASRQGRPGELFF. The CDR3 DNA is TGTGCCAGCAGACAGGGGCGGCCCGGGGAGCTGTTTTTT.

As DNA, the CDR3 is TGTGCCAGCAGCCAGGGGGCGCGGGATACGCAGTATTTT. Protein product: CASSQGARDTQYF. The chain carries TRBV12-3 or TRBV12-4 and TRBJ2-3; 8 bases map to TRBD1. Trimming took 6 bases from V and 6 from J; bases not matched to a gene: 5. This CDR3 contains 13 residues.

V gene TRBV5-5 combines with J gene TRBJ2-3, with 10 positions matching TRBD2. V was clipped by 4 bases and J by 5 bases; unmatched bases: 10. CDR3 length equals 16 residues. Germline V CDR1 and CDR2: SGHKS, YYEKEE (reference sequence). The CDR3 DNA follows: TGTGCCAGCAGCCACAGCGGGGGGGCCGGTAAAGATACGCAGTATTTT. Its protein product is CASSHSGGAGKDTQYF.

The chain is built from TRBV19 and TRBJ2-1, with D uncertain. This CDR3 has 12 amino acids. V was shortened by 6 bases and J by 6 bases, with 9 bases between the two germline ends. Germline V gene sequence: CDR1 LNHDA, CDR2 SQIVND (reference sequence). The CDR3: CASSSGFNEQFF. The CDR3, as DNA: TGTGCCAGTAGCTCCGGGTTCAATGAGCAGTTCTTC.

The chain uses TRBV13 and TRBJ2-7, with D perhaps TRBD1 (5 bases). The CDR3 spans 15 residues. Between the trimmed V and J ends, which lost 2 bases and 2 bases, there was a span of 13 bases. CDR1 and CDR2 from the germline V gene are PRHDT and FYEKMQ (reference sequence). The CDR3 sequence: CASSLKGAGAYEQYF. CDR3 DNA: TGTGCCAGCAGCTTAAAAGGGGCTGGGGCCTACGAGCAGTACTTC.

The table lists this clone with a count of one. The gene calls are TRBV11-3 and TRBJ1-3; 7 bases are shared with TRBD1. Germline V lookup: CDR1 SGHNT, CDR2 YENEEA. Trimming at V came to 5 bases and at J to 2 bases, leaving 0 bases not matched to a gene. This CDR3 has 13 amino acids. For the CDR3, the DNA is TGTGCCAGCAGCGACAGGGCTGGAAACACCATATATTTT. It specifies CASSDRAGNTIYF.

This chain's CDR3 is CASSYEGGGKQYF. CDR3 coding DNA: TGTGCCAGCAGTTACGAGGGCGGGGGTAAGCAGTACTTC. V usage is TRBV6-5 and J usage is TRBJ2-7; TRBD2 agrees at 7 bases. Germline CDR1 and CDR2: MNHEY and SVGAGI. With V trimmed by 2 bases and J by 8 bases, 6 bases remained unmatched. The CDR3 runs 13 residues.

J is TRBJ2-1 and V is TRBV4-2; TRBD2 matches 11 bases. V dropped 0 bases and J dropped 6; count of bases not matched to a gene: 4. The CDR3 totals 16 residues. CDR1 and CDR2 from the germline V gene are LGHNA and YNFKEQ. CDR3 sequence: CASSQEISGGANEQFF. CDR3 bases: TGTGCCAGCAGCCAAGAAATTAGCGGGGGGGCCAATGAGCAGTTCTTC.

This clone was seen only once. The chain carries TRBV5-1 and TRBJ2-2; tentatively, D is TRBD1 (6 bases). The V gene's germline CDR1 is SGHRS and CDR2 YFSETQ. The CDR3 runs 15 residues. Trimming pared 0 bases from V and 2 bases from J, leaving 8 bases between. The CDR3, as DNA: TGCGCCAGCAGCTTGGGGACAGTTAACACCGGGGAGCTGTTTTTT. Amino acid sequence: CASSLGTVNTGELFF. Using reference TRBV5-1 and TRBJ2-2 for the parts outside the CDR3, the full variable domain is KAGVTQTPRYLIKTRGQQVTLSCSPISGHRSVSWYQQTPGQGLQFLFEYFSETQRNKGNFPGRFSGRQFSNSRSEMNVSTLELGDSALYLCASSLGTVNTGELFFGEGSRLTVL.

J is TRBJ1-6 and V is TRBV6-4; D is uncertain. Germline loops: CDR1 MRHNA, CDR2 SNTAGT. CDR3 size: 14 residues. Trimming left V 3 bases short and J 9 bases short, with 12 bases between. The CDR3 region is CASSDDPRTSPLHF. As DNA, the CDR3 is TGTGCCAGCAGTGATGATCCGCGAACTTCACCCCTCCACTTT.

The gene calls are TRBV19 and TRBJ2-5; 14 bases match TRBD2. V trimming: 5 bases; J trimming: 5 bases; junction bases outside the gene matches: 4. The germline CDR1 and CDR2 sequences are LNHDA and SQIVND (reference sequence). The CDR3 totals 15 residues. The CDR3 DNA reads TGTGCCAGTAGTCCCGGGACTAGCGGGGGCGAGACCCAGTACTTC. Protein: CASSPGTSGGETQYF. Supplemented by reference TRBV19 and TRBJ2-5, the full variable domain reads DGGITQSPKYLFRKEGQNVTLSCEQNLNHDAMYWYRQDPGQGLRLIYYSQIVNDFQKGDIAEGYSVSREKKESFPLTVTSAQKNPTAFYLCASSPGTSGGETQYFGPGTRLLVL.

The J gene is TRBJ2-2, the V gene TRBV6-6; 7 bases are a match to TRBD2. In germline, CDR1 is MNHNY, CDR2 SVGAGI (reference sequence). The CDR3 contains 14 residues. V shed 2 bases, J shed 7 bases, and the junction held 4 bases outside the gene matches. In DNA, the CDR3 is TGTGCCAGCAGTTACGGGGGGGTTGGCGGGGAGCTGTTTTTT. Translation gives CASSYGGVGGELFF.

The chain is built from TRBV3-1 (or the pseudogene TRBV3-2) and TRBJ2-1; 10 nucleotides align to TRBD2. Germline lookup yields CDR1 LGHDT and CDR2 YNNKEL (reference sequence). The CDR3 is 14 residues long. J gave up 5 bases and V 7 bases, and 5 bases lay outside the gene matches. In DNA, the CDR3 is TGTGCCAGCAAAACTCTAGCGGGAGACAATGAGCAGTTCTTC. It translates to CASKTLAGDNEQFF.

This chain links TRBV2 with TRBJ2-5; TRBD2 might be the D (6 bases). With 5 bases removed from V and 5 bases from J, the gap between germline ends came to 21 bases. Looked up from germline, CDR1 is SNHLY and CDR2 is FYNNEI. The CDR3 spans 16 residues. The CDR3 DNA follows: TGTGCCAGCAGTTTTAGTCGCGGGGTCGGGGTGGAGACCCAGTACTTC. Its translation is CASSFSRGVGVETQYF. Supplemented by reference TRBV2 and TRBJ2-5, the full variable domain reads EPEVTQTPSHQVTQMGQEVILRCVPISNHLYFYWYRQILGQKVEFLVSFYNNEISEKSEIFDDQFSVERPDGSNFTLKIRSTKLEDSAMYFCASSFSRGVGVETQYFGPGTRLLVL.

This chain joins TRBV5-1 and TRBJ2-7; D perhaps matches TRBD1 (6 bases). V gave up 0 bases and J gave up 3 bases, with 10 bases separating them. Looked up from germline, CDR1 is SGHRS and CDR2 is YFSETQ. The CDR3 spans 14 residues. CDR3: CASSLGQDLYEQYF. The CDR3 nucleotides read TGCGCCAGCAGCTTGGGACAGGATCTCTACGAGCAGTACTTC.

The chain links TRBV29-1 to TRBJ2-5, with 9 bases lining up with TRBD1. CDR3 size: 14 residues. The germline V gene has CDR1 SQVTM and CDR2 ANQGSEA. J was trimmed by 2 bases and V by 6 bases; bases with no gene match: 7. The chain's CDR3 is CSVEPGQGQETQYF. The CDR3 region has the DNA TGCAGCGTCGAACCGGGACAGGGACAAGAGACCCAGTACTTC.

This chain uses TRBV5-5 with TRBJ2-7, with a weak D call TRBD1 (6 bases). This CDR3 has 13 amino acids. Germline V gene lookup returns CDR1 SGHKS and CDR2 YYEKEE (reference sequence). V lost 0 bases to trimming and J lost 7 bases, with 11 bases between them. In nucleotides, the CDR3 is TGTGCCAGCAGCTTGGAACGGCAGGGGGAGCAGTACTTC. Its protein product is CASSLERQGEQYF.

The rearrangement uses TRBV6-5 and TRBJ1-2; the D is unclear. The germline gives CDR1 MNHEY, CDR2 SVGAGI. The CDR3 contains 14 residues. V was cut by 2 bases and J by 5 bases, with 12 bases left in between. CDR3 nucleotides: TGTGCCAGCAGTTACGCGTGGCCCGGGTATGGCTACACCTTC. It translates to CASSYAWPGYGYTF.

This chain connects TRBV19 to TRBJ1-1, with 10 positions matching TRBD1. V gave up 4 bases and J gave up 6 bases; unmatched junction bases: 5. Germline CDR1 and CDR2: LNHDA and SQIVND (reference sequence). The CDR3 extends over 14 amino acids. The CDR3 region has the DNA TGTGCCAGTAGTAAGACAGGGGGCTTAGCTGAAGCTTTCTTT. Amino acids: CASSKTGGLAEAFF.

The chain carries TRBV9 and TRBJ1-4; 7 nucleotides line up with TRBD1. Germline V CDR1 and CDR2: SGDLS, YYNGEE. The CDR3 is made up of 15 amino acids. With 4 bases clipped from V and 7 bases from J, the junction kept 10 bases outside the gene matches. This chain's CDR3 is CASSTRGDRAEKLFF. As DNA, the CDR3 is TGTGCCAGCAGCACCCGGGGTGACAGGGCTGAAAAACTGTTTTTT.

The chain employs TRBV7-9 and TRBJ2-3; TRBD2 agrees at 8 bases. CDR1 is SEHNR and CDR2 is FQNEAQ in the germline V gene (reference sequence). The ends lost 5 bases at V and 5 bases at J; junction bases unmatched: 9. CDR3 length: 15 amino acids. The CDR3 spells CASSPPGGRGDTQYF. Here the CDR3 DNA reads TGTGCCAGCAGCCCCCCGGGGGGGCGGGGAGATACGCAGTATTTT.

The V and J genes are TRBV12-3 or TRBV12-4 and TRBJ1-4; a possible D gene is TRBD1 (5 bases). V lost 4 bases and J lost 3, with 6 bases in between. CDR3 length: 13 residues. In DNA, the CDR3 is TGTGCCAGCAGTTGGGGGGCTAATGAAAAACTGTTTTTT. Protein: CASSWGANEKLFF.

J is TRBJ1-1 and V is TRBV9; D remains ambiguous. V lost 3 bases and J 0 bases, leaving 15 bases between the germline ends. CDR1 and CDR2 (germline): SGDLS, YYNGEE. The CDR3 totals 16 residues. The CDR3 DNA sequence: TGTGCCAGCAGCGCCTTTGCGGGGAACATGAACACTGAAGCTTTCTTT. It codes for CASSAFAGNMNTEAFF.

CDR3 DNA: TGTGCCAGCAGATATAATGAAAAACTGTTTTTT. The encoded protein is CASRYNEKLFF. The genes are TRBV6-5 and TRBJ1-4; D ambiguous. In germline, CDR1 is MNHEY, CDR2 SVGAGI. This CDR3 comprises 11 residues. V gave up 6 bases and J gave up 4 bases, with 3 bases separating them.

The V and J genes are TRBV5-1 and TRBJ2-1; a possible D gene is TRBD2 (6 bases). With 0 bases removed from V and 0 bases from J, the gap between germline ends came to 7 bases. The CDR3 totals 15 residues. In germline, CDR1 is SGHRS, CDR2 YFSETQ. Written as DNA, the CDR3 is TGCGCCAGCAGCTTGGCGGGGGACTCCTACAATGAGCAGTTCTTC. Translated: CASSLAGDSYNEQFF.